These T cell receptor beta chains were read from a single sample in a study of vaccination effects on CD4 cells after COVID-19. Antigen specificity for these receptors is unknown. TCRdb's copy holds only in-frame clones and misses some; the assay was immunoSEQ multiplex PCR. This table holds tens of thousands of clones, roughly 69% found once. Sequences were derived from CD4+ T cells from PBMCs cultured with SARS-CoV-2 spike peptides, sampled before COVID-19 vaccination. These receptors came from a human donor who had a prior SARS-CoV-2 infection. Each CDR3 is given with its conserved first and last residue. A D gene is named only where the DNA matches it firmly. Only part of the rows carry a size: once, few, many, or a class if the clone is expanded.

abundance,j_gene,v_gene,len,d_gene,CDR3aa,CDR3nt
-,TRBJ2-5,TRBV7-3,14,-,CASSPTGLQETQYF,TGTGCCAGCAGCCCCACAGGGTTACAAGAGACCCAGTACTTC
-,TRBJ2-7,TRBV18,19,TRBD1,CASSPAGTGGVFWDYEQYF,TGTGCCAGCTCACCGGCCGGGACAGGGGGCGTATTCTGGGACTACGAGCAGTACTTC
-,TRBJ2-2,TRBV6-2/TRBV6-3,14,-,CASSYPNPSGELFF,TGTGCCAGCAGTTACCCCAATCCATCCGGGGAGCTGTTTTTT
-,TRBJ2-1,TRBV24-1,18,-,CATSDPKPGRSSYNEQFF,TGTGCCACCAGTGACCCTAAACCTGGGAGGAGCTCCTACAATGAGCAGTTCTTC
-,TRBJ2-1,TRBV7-2,17,TRBD2,CASSLRLRVAGYNEQFF,TGTGCCAGCAGCTTAAGACTAAGGGTAGCGGGGTACAATGAGCAGTTCTTC
-,TRBJ2-1,TRBV9,14,-,CASSVRLVPYEQFF,TGTGCCAGCAGCGTGAGACTAGTCCCCTATGAGCAGTTCTTC
-,TRBJ1-5,TRBV27,18,-,CASSLFGAVGYSNQPQHF,TGTGCCAGCAGTTTATTCGGGGCTGTTGGGTATAGCAATCAGCCCCAGCATTTT
-,TRBJ2-7,TRBV4-3,16,TRBD2,CASSPKLAGESYEQYF,TGCGCCAGCAGCCCAAAACTAGCGGGAGAATCTTACGAGCAGTACTTC
-,TRBJ2-7,TRBV6-5,14,-,CASRTTGVSYEQYF,TGTGCCAGCAGGACGACAGGAGTCTCCTACGAGCAGTACTTC
-,TRBJ2-1,TRBV11-3,13,-,CASSSGNYNEQFF,TGTGCCAGCAGCTCCGGGAATTACAATGAGCAGTTCTTC
-,TRBJ2-3,TRBV5-4,14,TRBD1,CASNRDRGTDTQYF,TGTGCCAGCAATAGGGACAGGGGAACAGATACGCAGTATTTT
few,TRBJ2-7,TRBV9,14,TRBD2,CASSVTSGSYEQYF,TGTGCCAGCAGCGTGACTAGCGGATCCTACGAGCAGTACTTC
once,TRBJ2-3,TRBV7-3,15,TRBD1,CASSVQGAGADTQYF,TGTGCCAGCAGCGTACAGGGGGCTGGGGCAGATACGCAGTATTTT
-,TRBJ1-4,TRBV18,17,-,CASSPPVGDRLNEKLFF,TGTGCCAGCTCACCACCGGTGGGGGATCGGCTTAATGAAAAACTGTTTTTT
-,TRBJ1-4,TRBV29-1,13,-,CSVEDPFNEKLFF,TGCAGCGTTGAAGACCCCTTTAATGAAAAACTGTTTTTT
-,TRBJ1-1,TRBV4-1,14,-,CASSRQQGDTEAFF,TGCGCCAGCAGCCGGCAACAGGGTGACACTGAAGCTTTCTTT
once,TRBJ1-6,TRBV23-1,15,TRBD1,CASSHCGQASSPLHF,TGCGCCAGCAGTCACTGTGGACAGGCCTCTTCACCCCTCCACTTT
-,TRBJ1-5,TRBV18,13,TRBD1,CASRTGGNQPQHF,TGTGCCAGCCGGACAGGGGGCAATCAGCCCCAGCATTTT
-,TRBJ1-4,TRBV5-1,17,-,CASSLPRGGKGFEKLFF,TGCGCCAGCAGCTTGCCGAGAGGGGGAAAAGGGTTTGAAAAACTGTTTTTT
-,TRBJ1-3,TRBV9,16,TRBD1,CASSDRQGLSGNTIYF,TGTGCCAGCAGCGATAGACAGGGTTTGTCTGGAAACACCATATATTTT
-,TRBJ2-7,TRBV7-2,16,TRBD1,CASSLVKRTGNYEQYF,TGTGCCAGCAGCTTAGTTAAAAGGACAGGGAACTACGAGCAGTACTTC
-,TRBJ2-7,TRBV27,15,TRBD1,CASSGGQGLSYEQYF,TGTGCCAGCAGTGGTGGACAGGGTCTCTCCTACGAGCAGTACTTC
-,TRBJ2-5,TRBV24-1,15,TRBD2,CATGGVGAGQETQYF,TGTGCCACCGGGGGGGTAGGTGCGGGCCAAGAGACCCAGTACTTC
-,TRBJ2-6,TRBV7-8,18,TRBD1,CASSYRDRGHSGANVLTF,TGTGCCAGCAGCTACCGGGACAGGGGTCATTCTGGGGCCAACGTCCTGACTTTC
few,TRBJ2-5,TRBV7-9,13,-,CASIPVGGETQYF,TGTGCCAGCATCCCTGTGGGCGGCGAGACCCAGTACTTC
-,TRBJ2-7,TRBV3-1/TRBV3-2,13,-,CASSQGGGQEQYF,TGTGCCAGCAGCCAAGGAGGGGGTCAGGAGCAGTACTTC
-,TRBJ2-7,TRBV6-5,15,TRBD2,CASVFRLAGTYEQYF,TGTGCCAGCGTGTTCAGACTAGCGGGAACCTACGAGCAGTACTTC
-,TRBJ2-7,TRBV10-3,16,TRBD1,CAISRGGRTLTYEQYF,TGTGCCATCAGTCGAGGGGGCAGGACACTCACCTACGAGCAGTACTTC
-,TRBJ2-7,TRBV2,15,TRBD2,CASGGLAGLFYEQYF,TGTGCCAGCGGGGGACTAGCGGGCTTATTTTACGAGCAGTACTTC
-,TRBJ2-5,TRBV10-3,15,-,CAISESTTMAETQYF,TGTGCCATCAGTGAGTCGACCACGATGGCGGAGACCCAGTACTTC
-,TRBJ1-1,TRBV5-1,13,-,CASSLFGGTEAFF,TGCGCCAGCAGCTTATTCGGGGGCACTGAAGCTTTCTTT
-,TRBJ2-3,TRBV11-2,17,TRBD2,CASSLGPRTSGMDTQYF,TGTGCCAGCAGCTTAGGCCCCCGGACTAGCGGGATGGATACGCAGTATTTT
-,TRBJ1-4,TRBV11-2,13,-,CASSLDRAGELFF,TGTGCCAGCAGCTTAGATAGGGCTGGGGAACTGTTTTTT
-,TRBJ2-7,TRBV6-5,13,-,CASQSTVRYEQYF,TGTGCCTCACAATCGACCGTCCGCTACGAGCAGTACTTC
-,TRBJ1-5,TRBV10-3,14,-,CAISGDFSNQPQHF,TGTGCCATCAGTGGGGACTTTAGCAATCAGCCCCAGCATTTT
few,TRBJ1-1,TRBV5-4,14,TRBD1,CASRYRGIDTEAFF,TGTGCCAGCAGGTACAGGGGCATCGACACTGAAGCTTTCTTT